A selection of T cell receptor beta chains follows, all from one sample in a study of graft-versus-host responses after intestinal transplantation. The assay was immunoSEQ multiplex PCR, and TCRdb's table has in-frame clones only and misses some. The sample gives more than 15,000 clones, 30% to 40% of which show up once; under 4.5% is in the top ten. The sequencing used alloreactive CD8+ T cells from a mixed lymphocyte reaction culture, collected before intestinal transplant. Receptors originate from a human patient who received an intestinal transplant. The CDR3 runs from the conserved cysteine through the conserved F or W. The D gene is left open where the match is weak. Expanded clones get a size class; other rows say once, few or many, or leave the size out.

TRBV4-2	.	TRBJ2-2	.	CASSRSDFFTGELFF	TGTGCCAGCAGCCGATCGGATTTTTTCACCGGGGAGCTGTTTTTT
TRBV27	few	TRBJ2-7	TRBD2	CASSPASGTYEQYF	TGTGCCAGCAGCCCGGCTAGCGGCACCTACGAGCAGTACTTC
TRBV19	.	TRBJ2-1	.	CASSIVPGSYNEQFF	TGTGCCAGTAGTATAGTACCAGGCTCCTACAATGAGCAGTTCTTC
TRBV20-1	few	TRBJ2-7	.	CGVGQRREQYF	TGCGGGGTAGGGCAGAGGCGCGAGCAGTACTTC
TRBV6-1	.	TRBJ2-7	TRBD2	CASRLAGLSSYEQYF	TGTGCCAGCAGACTAGCGGGCCTAAGCTCCTACGAGCAGTACTTC
TRBV27	few	TRBJ2-1	.	CASSPTSVEQFF	TGTGCCAGCAGTCCAACTAGTGTTGAGCAGTTCTTC
TRBV18	.	TRBJ2-1	.	CASSVTGTKVRKEQFF	TGTGCCAGCTCAGTAACCGGGACCAAGGTGAGGAAGGAGCAGTTCTTC
TRBV13	.	TRBJ2-5	TRBD1	CASSLTGAQETQYF	TGTGCCAGCAGCTTGACAGGGGCCCAAGAGACCCAGTACTTC
TRBV4-1	.	TRBJ2-2	.	CASSQVGHTNTGELFF	TGCGCCAGCAGCCAAGTGGGGCACACGAACACCGGGGAGCTGTTTTTT
TRBV11-2	few	TRBJ1-6	.	CASSLHSGLSPLHF	TGTGCCAGCAGCTTACATTCGGGGCTTTCACCCCTCCACTTT
TRBV30	.	TRBJ1-6	.	CAWSVRGNSPLHF	TGTGCCTGGAGTGTGAGGGGAAATTCACCCCTCCACTTT
TRBV9	few	TRBJ2-7	.	CASSVEGGPPNWQYF	TGTGCCAGCAGCGTAGAGGGGGGGCCCCCTAACTGGCAGTACTTC
TRBV6-1	.	TRBJ2-7	.	CATTGGNSYEQYF	TGTGCCACCACCGGAGGGAACTCCTACGAGCAGTACTTC
TRBV27	.	TRBJ2-7	.	CASSLYAGSYYEQYF	TGTGCCAGCAGTTTATACGCAGGATCGTACTACGAGCAGTACTTC
TRBV30	.	TRBJ2-7	.	CAWRAGGGYEQYF	TGTGCCTGGAGGGCAGGGGGGGGGTACGAGCAGTACTTC
TRBV19	.	TRBJ1-5	.	CASSTRRYSNQPQHF	TGTGCCAGTAGTACCCGACGGTATAGCAATCAGCCCCAGCATTTT
TRBV5-4	.	TRBJ1-1	.	CASSPPGEFEAFF	TGTGCCAGCAGCCCCCCCGGAGAGTTTGAAGCTTTCTTT
TRBV5-1	.	TRBJ2-7	TRBD1	CASSSGQGFTYEQYF	TGCGCCAGCAGCTCGGGACAGGGTTTCACCTACGAGCAGTACTTC
TRBV18	few	TRBJ1-5	.	CASSPYRGQPQHF	TGTGCCAGCTCACCTTATCGGGGTCAGCCCCAGCATTTT
TRBV9	few	TRBJ2-7	.	CASSKNGGYEQYF	TGTGCCAGCAGCAAAAACGGGGGCTACGAGCAGTACTTC
TRBV5-1	.	TRBJ2-1	TRBD2	CASSHSGIGEQFF	TGCGCCAGCAGCCATAGCGGGATTGGGGAGCAGTTCTTC
TRBV4-1	.	TRBJ2-7	TRBD1	CASSQDLDRVPLTYEQYF	TGCGCCAGCAGCCAAGACTTAGACAGGGTACCCCTAACCTACGAGCAGTACTTC
TRBV19	medium-sized	TRBJ2-7	.	CASSIVDSSYEQYF	TGTGCCAGTAGTATAGTCGACAGCTCCTACGAGCAGTACTTC
TRBV6-1	.	TRBJ2-1	.	CASRVENRNEQFF	TGTGCCAGTAGAGTGGAGAACCGAAATGAGCAGTTCTTC
TRBV19	once	TRBJ2-7	TRBD1	CASRDRGNEQYF	TGTGCCAGTCGGGACAGGGGAAACGAGCAATACTTC
TRBV9	once	TRBJ2-7	TRBD2	CASSVGPYSSGSFYEQYF	TGTGCCAGCAGCGTAGGCCCCTACTCTAGCGGGAGTTTTTACGAGCAGTACTTC
TRBV5-1	few	TRBJ2-7	TRBD1	CASSAPPGQGYEQYF	TGCGCCAGCAGTGCACCCCCGGGACAGGGCTACGAGCAGTACTTC
TRBV23-1	medium-sized	TRBJ2-2	TRBD2	CASSQTPGGPGELFF	TGCGCCAGCAGTCAGACCCCGGGGGGTCCCGGGGAGCTGTTTTTT
TRBV30	once	TRBJ2-7	.	CAWRGAENPYYEQYF	TGTGCCTGGAGGGGGGCAGAAAACCCCTACTACGAGCAGTACTTC
TRBV28	.	TRBJ2-7	.	CASSFYVGEGYEQYF	TGTGCCAGCAGTTTCTACGTGGGAGAGGGGTACGAGCAGTACTTC
TRBV6-5	.	TRBJ2-1	.	CASSYGPGDEQFF	TGTGCCAGCAGTTACGGTCCGGGGGATGAGCAGTTCTTC
TRBV10-3	few	TRBJ1-1	.	CAIRRDSNTEAFF	TGTGCCATCCGCCGAGACAGTAACACTGAAGCTTTCTTT
TRBV29-1	few	TRBJ2-7	.	CSVEVSLYEQYF	TGCAGCGTTGAAGTTAGTCTCTACGAGCAGTACTTC
TRBV2	few	TRBJ1-6	.	CASLYEWDLHF	TGTGCCAGCCTTTACGAGTGGGACCTCCACTTT
TRBV30	few	TRBJ2-1	.	CAWSVMGDNEQFF	TGTGCCTGGAGTGTAATGGGGGACAATGAGCAGTTCTTC
TRBV5-4	few	TRBJ2-1	TRBD2	CASSLVTSGSEQFF	TGTGCCAGCAGCTTGGTTACTAGCGGGAGTGAGCAGTTCTTC
TRBV5-6	.	TRBJ1-1	TRBD1	CASSLETGGQEAFF	TGTGCCAGCAGCTTGGAGACAGGGGGCCAAGAAGCTTTCTTT
TRBV15	.	TRBJ2-1	.	CATSRNLGVGLHEQFF	TGTGCCACCAGCCGAAATTTGGGGGTGGGCCTCCATGAGCAGTTCTTC
TRBV4-1	.	TRBJ1-2	.	CASSQEPVTGGYGYTF	TGCGCCAGCAGCCAAGAACCCGTCACGGGCGGCTATGGCTACACCTTC
TRBV27	medium-sized	TRBJ2-1	.	CASSLSGTSEQFF	TGTGCCAGCAGTTTATCGGGGACCAGTGAGCAGTTCTTC
TRBV7-4	few	TRBJ2-7	.	CASSLTGYEQYF	TGTGCCAGCAGCCTTACAGGCTACGAGCAGTACTTC
TRBV30	.	TRBJ2-7	.	CAWSDPYEQYF	TGTGCCTGGAGCGACCCCTACGAGCAGTACTTC
TRBV27	.	TRBJ2-5	TRBD2	CASSSAGGSPETQYF	TGTGCCAGCAGTTCTGCGGGAGGGTCGCCGGAGACCCAGTACTTC
TRBV5-5	.	TRBJ1-5	TRBD1	CASSPRDSFFQPQHF	TGTGCCAGCAGCCCCCGGGACAGCTTTTTTCAGCCCCAGCATTTT
TRBV7-8	.	TRBJ1-2	TRBD1	CASGSRGTGLYGYTF	TGTGCCAGCGGTTCTAGAGGGACAGGGCTCTATGGCTACACCTTC
TRBV27	few	TRBJ2-1	TRBD2	CASSSPGLSSYNEQFF	TGTGCCAGCAGTTCTCCGGGACTAAGCTCCTACAATGAGCAGTTCTTC
TRBV5-1	.	TRBJ2-7	.	CASKPPPGQIYEQYF	TGCGCCAGCAAACCCCCCCCGGGACAAATTTACGAGCAGTACTTC
TRBV2	.	TRBJ1-4	.	CAITAGATNEKLFF	TGTGCCATCACCGCGGGGGCAACTAATGAAAAACTGTTTTTT
TRBV9	.	TRBJ2-1	.	CASSEPDRTILNEQFF	TGTGCCAGCAGCGAACCGGACAGAACCATCCTCAATGAGCAGTTCTTC